This T cell receptor (beta chain) was identified in a study of human CD8 memory T cell subsets. Overall study results and limits: Stem-like memory T cell repertoires barely overlapped those of precursor exhausted T cells.

Total CD8+ T cells came from negative magnetic enrichment. Details on this clonotype: No antigen is known for it.

This CDR3 region has 14 residues. The V gene's germline CDR1 is MNHEY and CDR2 SVGEGT. UMI-labeled 5' RACE generated the TCR beta libraries. TCRdb reprocessed the 5' RACE reads and reports one entry per CDR3 protein, with no DNA. The sample data list 4,500 to 7,000 distinct CDR3 sequences. The chain links TRBV6-2 or TRBV6-3 to TRBJ2-5; TCRdb selects TRBD2, and the lack of DNA leaves this call unchecked. Sequencing input: CD8+ effector memory T cells (TEM) sorted from PBMCs. Subset meaning: effector memory CD8 T cells, CCR7- CD45RO+ CD95+. This sequence originates from a human donor in good health. The CDR3 reads CASSYVTGAETQYF.